The entry below describes one TCR beta chain. Its antigen is undetermined. The assay was immunoSEQ multiplex PCR, and TCRdb's table has in-frame clones only and misses some. The sample lists tens of thousands of clones; 75% to 85% were seen once. This entry comes from a study of a mutant IDH1 vaccine in newly diagnosed glioma. The time point denotes: week 23, last vaccination. Alongside topical imiquimod, each dose of vaccine comprised 300 ug of mutant IDH1 20-mer peptide. This CDR3 has 13 residues. V dropped 2 bases and J dropped 7 bases, with 11 bases sitting between them. CDR1 and CDR2 from the germline V gene are MNHEY and SVGAGI. The study, taken as a whole, reports: Approximately 93% of patients showed vaccine-induced immune responses across multiple MHC alleles.

The V gene is TRBV6-5, the J gene TRBJ2-5, with D possibly matching TRBD2 (5 bases). Sequencing used PBMCs, obtained from a glioma patient whose treatment included an IDH1 peptide vaccine. The origin of this receptor is a man aged 35 to 55 with glioma. The CDR3 bases are TGTGCCAGCAGTTACGGATCGGACTCGACCCAGTACTTC. Translated, it gives CASSYGSDSTQYF.